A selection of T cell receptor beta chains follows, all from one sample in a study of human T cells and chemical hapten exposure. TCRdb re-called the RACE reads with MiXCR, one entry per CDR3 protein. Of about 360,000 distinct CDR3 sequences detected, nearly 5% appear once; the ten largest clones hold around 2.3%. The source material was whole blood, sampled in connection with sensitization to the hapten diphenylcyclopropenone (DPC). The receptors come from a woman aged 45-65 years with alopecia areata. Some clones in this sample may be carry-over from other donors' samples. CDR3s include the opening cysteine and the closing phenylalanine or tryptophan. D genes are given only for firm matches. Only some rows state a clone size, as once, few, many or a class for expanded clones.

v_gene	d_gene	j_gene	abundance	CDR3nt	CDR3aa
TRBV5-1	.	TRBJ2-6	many	TGCGCCAGCAGCTGGGAGCCGTTTCACTCTGGGGCCAACGTCCTGACTTTC	CASSWEPFHSGANVLTF
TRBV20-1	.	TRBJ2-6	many	TGCAGTGCTAGAGATCCAGGGGCTGGGGCCAACGTCCTGACTTTC	CSARDPGAGANVLTF
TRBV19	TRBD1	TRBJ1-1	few	TGTGCCAGTAGTGCCCCTGGGACAGTCACTGAAGCTTTCTTT	CASSAPGTVTEAFF
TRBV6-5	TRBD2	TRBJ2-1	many	TGTGCCAGCAGTTACTCGAGGGGAGGGTACAATGAGCAGTTCTTC	CASSYSRGGYNEQFF
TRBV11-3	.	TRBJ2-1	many	TGTGCCAGCAGCCCCGGCGATAGCTCCAATGAGCAGTTCTTC	CASSPGDSSNEQFF
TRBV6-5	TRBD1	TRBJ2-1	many	TGTGCCAGCAGTTACGGGACAGGGAATGAGCAGTTCTTC	CASSYGTGNEQFF
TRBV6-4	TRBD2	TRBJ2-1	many	TGTGCCAGCAGTGCCTCTAGCGGGAGAGGTAATGAGCAGTTCTTC	CASSASSGRGNEQFF
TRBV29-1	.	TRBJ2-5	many	TGCAGCGTTGAAGGGAGGGAGAAGACCCAGTACTTC	CSVEGREKTQYF
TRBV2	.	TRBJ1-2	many	TGTGCCAGCAAGGCGACAGAATTTGGCTACACCTTC	CASKATEFGYTF
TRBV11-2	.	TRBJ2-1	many	TGTGCCAGCACCCAACAATGGAACCAAGACAATGAGCAGTTCTTC	CASTQQWNQDNEQFF
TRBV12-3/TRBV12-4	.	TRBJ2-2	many	TGTGCCAGCGGAACGACGGGTACCGGGGAGCTGTTTTTT	CASGTTGTGELFF
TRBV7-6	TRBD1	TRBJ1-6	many	TGTGCCAGCAGCTCCGTAGCGGGACAGGGAGATCCACCCCTCCACTTT	CASSSVAGQGDPPLHF
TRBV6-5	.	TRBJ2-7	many	TGTGCCAGCAGTTACGGTAGACAGCCTTCCTACGAGCAGTACTTC	CASSYGRQPSYEQYF
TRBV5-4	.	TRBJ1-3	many	TGTGCCAGCAGCTTGGACACATACTCTGGAAACACCATATATTTT	CASSLDTYSGNTIYF
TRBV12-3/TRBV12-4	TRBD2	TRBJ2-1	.	TGTGCCAGCAGTTTGGCGGGGGGGCCGGGCAATGAGCAGTTCTTC	CASSLAGGPGNEQFF
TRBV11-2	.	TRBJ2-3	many	TGTGCCAGCAGCTACCCGCCGAGAGATACGCAGTATTTT	CASSYPPRDTQYF
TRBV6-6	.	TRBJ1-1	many	TGTGCCAGCAGTTACTCGAATGACCGAACGTTCTTT	CASSYSNDRTFF
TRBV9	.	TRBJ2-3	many	TGTGCCAGCAGCGTTGTGGGAACCTCCACAGATACGCAGTATTTT	CASSVVGTSTDTQYF
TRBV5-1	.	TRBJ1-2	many	TGCGCCAGCAGCTTGGACTATGGCTACACCTTC	CASSLDYGYTF
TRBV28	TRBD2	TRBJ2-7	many	TGTGCCAGCAGATTAGCGGGAGTCCACGAGCAGTACTTC	CASRLAGVHEQYF
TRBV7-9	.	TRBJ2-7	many	TGTGCCAGCAGCTTGACCCGGGGAGAGCAGTACTTC	CASSLTRGEQYF
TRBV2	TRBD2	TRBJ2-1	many	TGTGCCAGCAGGGGGGGAGGGGAGAATGAGCAGTTCTTC	CASRGGGENEQFF
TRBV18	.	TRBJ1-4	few	TGTGCCAGCTCACTCGGCGGGAGCGGAGAGGGTGAAAAACTGTTTTTT	CASSLGGSGEGEKLFF
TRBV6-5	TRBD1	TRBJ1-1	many	TGTGCCAGCAGTTGGACAGGGGCGAACACTGAAGCTTTCTTT	CASSWTGANTEAFF
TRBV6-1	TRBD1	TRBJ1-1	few	TGTGCCAGCATTTTGACAGGGGCGGCTTTCTTT	CASILTGAAFF
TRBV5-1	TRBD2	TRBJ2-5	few	TGCGCCAGCAGCTGGGAGGGACTCCAAGAGACCCAGTACTTC	CASSWEGLQETQYF
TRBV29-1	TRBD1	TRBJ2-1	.	TGCAGCGGCAGGTCGGGGACAGGGGACAATGAGCAGTTCTTC	CSGRSGTGDNEQFF
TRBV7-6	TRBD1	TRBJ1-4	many	TGTGCCAGCAGCGGCCCGGACAGGGGATATGAAAAACTGTTTTTT	CASSGPDRGYEKLFF
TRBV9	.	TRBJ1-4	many	TGTGCCAGCAGCACCGGACGGGCAACTAATGAAAAACTGTTTTTT	CASSTGRATNEKLFF
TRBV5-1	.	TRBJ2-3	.	TGCGCCAGCAGCTCTGAGCGCACAGATACGCAGTATTTT	CASSSERTDTQYF
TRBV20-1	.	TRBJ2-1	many	TGCAGTGCTACCCTTCCCGGGCCGGGAGTGGCCAATGAGCAGTTCTTC	CSATLPGPGVANEQFF
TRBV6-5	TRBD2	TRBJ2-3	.	TGTGCCAGCAGCACTACCGGGACTAGGGGCACAGATACGCAGTATTTT	CASSTTGTRGTDTQYF
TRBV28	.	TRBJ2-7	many	TGTGCCAGCAGCCAGCCCGGGACGGTCTCCTACGAGCAGTACTTC	CASSQPGTVSYEQYF
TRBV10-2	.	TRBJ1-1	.	TGCGCCAGCAGTGAGTCCGGCATGAACACTGAAGCTTTCTTT	CASSESGMNTEAFF
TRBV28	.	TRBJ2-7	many	TGTGCCAGCCAAATAGGGAAGGGTTTCTCCTACGAGCAGTACTTC	CASQIGKGFSYEQYF
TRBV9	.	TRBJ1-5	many	TGTGCCAGCAGCTCAGGTGTTGGGTTTAGCAATCAGCCCCAGCATTTT	CASSSGVGFSNQPQHF
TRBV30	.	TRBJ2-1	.	TGTGCCTGGACCCAGAGCTCCTACAATGAGCAGTTCTTC	CAWTQSSYNEQFF
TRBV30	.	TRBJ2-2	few	TGTGCCTGGAGTGTCGGGACGAACACCGGGGAGCTGTTTTTT	CAWSVGTNTGELFF
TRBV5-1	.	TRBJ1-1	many	TGCGCCAGCAGCTTAACGGGGGCAGGACCCAACACTGAAGCTTTCTTT	CASSLTGAGPNTEAFF
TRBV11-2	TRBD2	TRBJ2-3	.	TGTGCCAGCACCGTTAGCGGGGCGAACACAGATACGCAGTATTTT	CASTVSGANTDTQYF
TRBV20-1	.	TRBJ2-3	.	TGCAGTGCTAGAGATAACCGGGAGAGGGCAGATACGCAGTATTTT	CSARDNRERADTQYF
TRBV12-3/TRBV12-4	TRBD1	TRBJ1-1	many	TGTGCCAGCAGTTCACTGACAGGGAAAACTGAAGCTTTCTTT	CASSSLTGKTEAFF
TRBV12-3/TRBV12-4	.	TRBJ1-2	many	TGTGCCAGCAGTTTCGGGGCCTATGGCTACACCTTC	CASSFGAYGYTF
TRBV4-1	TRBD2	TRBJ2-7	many	TGCGCCAGCAGCCAAGATGCCAGCGGGGGCTCTCTAGCCGACTTC	CASSQDASGGSLADF
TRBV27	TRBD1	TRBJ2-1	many	TGTGCCAGCAGTCGACAGGGGGCGGGCAATGAGCAGTTCTTC	CASSRQGAGNEQFF
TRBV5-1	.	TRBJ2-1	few	TGCGCCAGCAGCTTGGAGCTAGCTGGGGGAGGTGAGCAGTTCTTC	CASSLELAGGGEQFF
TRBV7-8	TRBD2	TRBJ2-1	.	TGTGCCAGCAGCTTATCTCGAGCGGGAGGGCCAAATGAGCAGTTCTTC	CASSLSRAGGPNEQFF
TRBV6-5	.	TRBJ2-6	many	TGTGCCAGCCAGAGCTCTGGGGCCAACGTCCTGACTTTC	CASQSSGANVLTF
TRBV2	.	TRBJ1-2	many	TGTGCCAGCAGTGCTTCGCAGGGCGGCTATGGCTACACCTTC	CASSASQGGYGYTF
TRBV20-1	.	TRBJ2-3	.	TGCAGTGTCGGGGAACTCACAGATACGCAGTATTTT	CSVGELTDTQYF
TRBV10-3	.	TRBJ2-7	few	TGTGCCATCAGTGAAGTAGGGACCGAGCAGTACTTC	CAISEVGTEQYF
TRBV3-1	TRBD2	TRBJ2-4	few	TGTGCCAGCAGCCCGCAAACTAGCGGGGGGGACATTCAGTACTTC	CASSPQTSGGDIQYF
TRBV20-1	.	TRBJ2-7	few	TGCAGTGCTACACCGGACAGCCCCTACGAGCAGTACTTC	CSATPDSPYEQYF